Presented here are 3 T cell receptor beta chains from one specimen sequenced in a study of cytomegalovirus exposure and HLA in healthy donors. Researchers ran the PCR with 60 Vbeta and 13 Jbeta primers. Method: immunoSEQ multiplex PCR; TCRdb's copy keeps in-frame clones and lacks some. The table records around 130,000 clones, over 60% of them present only once. Sequencing was done on a sample of PBMCs. Receptor source: a woman aged 55-69 years in good health and CMV-seronegative.

The chain has TRBV4-1 and TRBJ1-6; D might be TRBD1 (6 bases). CDR3 length equals 16 residues. V shed 2 bases and J shed 7 bases, with 15 bases lying between them. Germline CDR1 reads MGHRA; CDR2 reads YSYEKL. CDR3 region: CASSQNTGLRNSPLHF. The CDR3 DNA sequence: TGCGCCAGCAGCCAAAATACAGGGTTAAGAAATTCACCCCTCCACTTT.

This chain uses TRBV30 with TRBJ2-2; D may be TRBD1 (7 bases). The CDR3 is made up of 17 amino acids. Between the trimmed V and J ends, which lost 1 base and 3 bases, there was a span of 18 bases. Germline CDR1 reads GTSNPN; CDR2 reads SVGIG (reference sequence). The CDR3 reads CAWSDPSGGTYTGELFF. The CDR3 nucleotides read TGTGCCTGGAGTGACCCCTCAGGGGGGACCTACACCGGGGAGCTGTTTTTT.

J is TRBJ1-5 and V is TRBV7-9; D uncertain. The V end lost 3 bases, the J end lost 12 bases, and 15 bases lay between the germline ends. The CDR3 spans 13 residues. Germline V gene sequence: CDR1 SEHNR, CDR2 FQNEAQ (reference sequence). The CDR3 sequence: CASSFGESDHQHF. CDR3 nucleotides: TGTGCCAGCAGCTTCGGGGAGTCCGACCACCAGCATTTT. The full variable domain, in which reference TRBV7-9 and TRBJ1-5 provide the parts outside the CDR3, is DTGVSQNPRHKITKRGQNVTFRCDPISEHNRLYWYRQTLGQGPEFLTYFQNEAQLEKSRLLSDRFSAERPKGSFSTLEIQRTEQGDSAMYLCASSFGESDHQHFGDGTRLSIL.